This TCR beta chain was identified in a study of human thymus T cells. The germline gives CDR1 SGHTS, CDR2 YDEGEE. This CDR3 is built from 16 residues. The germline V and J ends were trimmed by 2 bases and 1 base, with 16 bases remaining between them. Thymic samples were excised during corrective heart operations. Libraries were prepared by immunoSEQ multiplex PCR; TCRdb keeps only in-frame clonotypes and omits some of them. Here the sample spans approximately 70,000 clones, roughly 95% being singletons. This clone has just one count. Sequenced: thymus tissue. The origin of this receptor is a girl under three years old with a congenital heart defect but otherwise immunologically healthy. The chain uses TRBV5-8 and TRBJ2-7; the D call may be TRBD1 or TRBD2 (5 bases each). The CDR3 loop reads CASSLNRDAASYEQYF. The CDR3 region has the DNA TGTGCCAGCAGCTTAAACCGGGACGCAGCATCCTACGAGCAGTACTTC.